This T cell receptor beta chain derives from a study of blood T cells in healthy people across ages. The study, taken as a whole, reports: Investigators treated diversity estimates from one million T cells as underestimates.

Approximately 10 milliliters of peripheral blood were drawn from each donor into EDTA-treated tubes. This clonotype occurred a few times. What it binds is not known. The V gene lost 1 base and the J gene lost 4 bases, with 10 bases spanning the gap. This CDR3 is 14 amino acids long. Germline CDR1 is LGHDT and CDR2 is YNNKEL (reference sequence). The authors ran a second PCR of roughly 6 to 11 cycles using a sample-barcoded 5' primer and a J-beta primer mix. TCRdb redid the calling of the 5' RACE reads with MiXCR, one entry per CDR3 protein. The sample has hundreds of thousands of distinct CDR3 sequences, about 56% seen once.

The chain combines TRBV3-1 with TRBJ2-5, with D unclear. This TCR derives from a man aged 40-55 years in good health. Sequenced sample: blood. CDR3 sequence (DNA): TGTGCCAGCAGCCAAGTTAGGGAAGGAGAGACCCAGTACTTC. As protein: CASSQVREGETQYF.